This T cell receptor beta chain originates from a study of shared clonotypes between healthy human individuals (dated by TCRdb to 2020 to 2021). Turning to the overall study: The cohort included three men and a couple of women between 18 and 49 years of age. Per donor, leukapheresis produced somewhere between about 0.9 and 10 billion PBMCs. To estimate repertoire size and how much clonotype sharing occurs between individuals, the study deeply sequenced the blood TCR repertoires of about 5 healthy adults. For each donor, CD4 naive and CD4 memory were each run on three plates, CD8 naive on two plates, and CD8 memory on one plate. To increase sequencing depth and limit assay-specific biases, TCR repertoire library preparation and sequencing were carried out by different laboratories using diverse techniques. Beyond this particular receptor, the publication reports: Compared with non-shared clonotypes, clonotypes shared by all four sorted-subset donors had higher generation probabilities. Because the study included a small number of donors, the genetic and exposure-history diversity represented was limited. Based on pairwise subsampling, the degree of clonotype sharing among donors was expected to be affected by sequencing depth. Sampling was restricted to blood, and TCR repertoires in tissues likely differ from the TCR repertoires found in blood. About 4.5% of naive CD4, around 3.5% of naive CD8, approximately 2.2% of memory CD4, and 0.35% to 0.4% of memory CD8 clonotypes were shared across several donors. Rarefaction of sorted-subset datasets indicated incomplete sequencing despite the large sequencing depth. Naive subsets generally had larger estimated clonotype richness than memory subsets.

The CDR3 starts with the cysteine, ends with the phenylalanine, and has 14 residues. The entry retains the CDR3 DNA only, 42 bases that are in frame from base 1. The junction carries 8 bases between V and J, which are trimmed by 0 bases and 3 bases respectively. The germline V gene provides CDR1 SNHLY and CDR2 FYNNEI. Donors were healthy HIV-negative adults with no recently reported acute infections or vaccinations. Every donor was a Caucasian adult living in Nashville, Tennessee, USA. Magnetic negative selection was used to enrich CD4+ T cells, after which naive cells were positively selected on CD45RA and the negative fraction became the memory subset. Blood was obtained by leukapheresis, after which PBMCs were separated by Ficoll-Histopaque density gradient centrifugation and cryopreserved in liquid nitrogen vapor phase. Analytical flow cytometry was used to check the purity and quantity of every magnetically sorted T cell population. Genomic DNA was isolated from each sorted fraction and quantified by UV absorbance on a Nanodrop 2000c.

Using the deep immunoSEQ assay, multiplex PCR amplified TCR CDR3 regions from genomic DNA. Extracted genomic DNA from each cell subset was spread evenly across all wells of several immunoSEQ 96-well plates, with each plate serving as a replicate. For sorted subsets, 200 to 250 ng of genomic DNA, equivalent to 25,000 to 35,000 T cell genomes, went into each replicate PCR. Purified libraries were quantified with a Qubit 3.0 fluorometer, sized on a Bioanalyzer 2100, and re-quantified with the KAPA Library Quantification kit. Each immunoSEQ 96-well plate was sequenced on its own single-read 150-cycle Illumina NextSeq 550 flow cell. In the source study's methods: Because the immunoSEQ output included only junctional sequences and no quality scores, the filtering could not be the same as the filtering used for full-length reads. Sequences were annotated with PyIR, a Python wrapper for IgBLAST v1.9, and V/J genes and CDR3 were assigned using IMGT germline references. Reads with weak V/J assignments (E-value above 1e-6), missing CDR3, stop codons, out-of-frame junctions, or ambiguous translated residues were removed. V3J clonotypes were defined as sequences sharing the same inferred V gene, J gene, and CDR3 amino acid sequence. To compute the percentage overlap between repertoires, the number of shared unique clonotypes was divided by the size of the smaller repertoire. Repertoire richness was assessed with RTK rarefaction, the Chao1 estimator, and Recon v2.1 estimates of unobserved clonotypes. Generation probabilities for all TCRbeta clonotypes obtained by the gDNA method from a handful of donors were computed using OLGA. TCRdb obtained this table from immuneACCESS and retained in-frame rearrangements with V and J assigned. These tables miss some clones; where compared with another copy, unresolved V genes account for less than half of the shortfall, and the remainder is unexplained. That table gives V, J and clone size, and the DNA gave D and trimming. This sample holds around 2,000,000 clones; 85% to 95% were observed only once. Of the sample, around 0.13% is held by the ten largest clones.

A remark on this clone: No cognate antigen has been identified for it. No base-level quality is on record; no much larger clone is a single base apart.

The chain links TRBV2 with TRBJ1-1; the D gene remains uncertain. Input material: naive CD4+ T cells sorted from blood. The sample's cell subset or site label, in plain terms: CD45RA+ positively selected. This receptor was obtained from a man aged 18 to 30 in good health. CDR3 region: CASSEARGYTEAFF. The DNA reads as follows: TGTGCCAGCAGTGAAGCGCGGGGTTACACTGAAGCTTTCTTT.